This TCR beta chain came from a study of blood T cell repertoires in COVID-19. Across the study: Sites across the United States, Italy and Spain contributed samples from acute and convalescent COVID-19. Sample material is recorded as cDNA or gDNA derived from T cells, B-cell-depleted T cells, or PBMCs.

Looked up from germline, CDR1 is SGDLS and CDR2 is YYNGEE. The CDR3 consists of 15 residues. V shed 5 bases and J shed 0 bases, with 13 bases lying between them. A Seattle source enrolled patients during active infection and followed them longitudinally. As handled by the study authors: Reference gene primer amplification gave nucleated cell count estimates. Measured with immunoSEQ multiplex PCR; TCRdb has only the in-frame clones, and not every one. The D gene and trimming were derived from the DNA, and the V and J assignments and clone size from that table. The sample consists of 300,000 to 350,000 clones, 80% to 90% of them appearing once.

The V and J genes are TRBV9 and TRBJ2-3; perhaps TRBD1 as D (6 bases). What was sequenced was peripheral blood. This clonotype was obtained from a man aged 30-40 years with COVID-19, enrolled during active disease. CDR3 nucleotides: TGTGCCAGCAGTGTCGACAGGCCTAGCACAGATACGCAGTATTTT. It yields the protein CASSVDRPSTDTQYF.